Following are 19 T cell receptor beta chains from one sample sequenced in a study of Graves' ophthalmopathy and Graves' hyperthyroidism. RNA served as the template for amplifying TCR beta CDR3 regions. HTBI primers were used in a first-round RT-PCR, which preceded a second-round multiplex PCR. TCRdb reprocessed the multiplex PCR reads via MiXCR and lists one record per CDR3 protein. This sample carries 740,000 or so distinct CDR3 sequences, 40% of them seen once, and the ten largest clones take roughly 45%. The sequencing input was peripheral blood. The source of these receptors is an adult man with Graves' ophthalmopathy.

For the CDR3, the DNA is TGCGCCAGCAGCCAAGAGGAGGATCCCAACTATGGCTACACCTTC. Translation gives CASSQEEDPNYGYTF. The chain uses TRBV4-1 and TRBJ1-2; D is unclear. Trimming took off 0 bases at V and 2 bases at J, with 10 bases between the two ends. Per the germline V gene, CDR1 is MGHRA and CDR2 is YSYEKL. The CDR3 has 15 amino acids.

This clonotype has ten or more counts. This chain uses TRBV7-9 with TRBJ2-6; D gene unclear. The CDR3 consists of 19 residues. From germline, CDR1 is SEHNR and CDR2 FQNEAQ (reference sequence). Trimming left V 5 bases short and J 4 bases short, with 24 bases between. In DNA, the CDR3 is TGTGCCAGCAGCCCATTCCGGGCCGAGAAAATGGGAGGGGCCAACGTCCTGACTTTC. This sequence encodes CASSPFRAEKMGGANVLTF.

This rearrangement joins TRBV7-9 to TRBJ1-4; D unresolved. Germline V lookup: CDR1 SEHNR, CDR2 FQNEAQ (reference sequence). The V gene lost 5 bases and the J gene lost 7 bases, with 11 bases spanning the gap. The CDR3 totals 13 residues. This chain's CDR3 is CASSRTWGEKLFF. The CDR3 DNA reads TGTGCCAGCAGCCGTACATGGGGTGAAAAACTGTTTTTT.

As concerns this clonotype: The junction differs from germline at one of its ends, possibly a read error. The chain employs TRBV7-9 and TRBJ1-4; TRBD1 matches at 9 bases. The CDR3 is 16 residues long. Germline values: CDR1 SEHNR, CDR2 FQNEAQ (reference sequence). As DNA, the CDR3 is TGTGCCGGCAGCTCTGATCGGGACAGGGTAGAGGAAAAACTGTTTTTT. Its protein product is CAGSSDRDRVEEKLFF.

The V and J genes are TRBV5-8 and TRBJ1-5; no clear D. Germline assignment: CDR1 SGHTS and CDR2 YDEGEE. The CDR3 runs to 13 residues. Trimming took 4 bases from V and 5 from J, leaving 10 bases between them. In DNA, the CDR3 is TGTGCCAGCAGCGTGGGCAGTGATCAGCCCCAGCATTTT. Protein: CASSVGSDQPQHF.

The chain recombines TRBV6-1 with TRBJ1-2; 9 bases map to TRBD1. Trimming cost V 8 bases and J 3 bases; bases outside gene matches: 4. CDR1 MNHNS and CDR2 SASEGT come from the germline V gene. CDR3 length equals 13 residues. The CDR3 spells CASLRTGDYGYTF. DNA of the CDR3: TGTGCCAGCCTCCGGACAGGGGACTATGGCTACACCTTC.

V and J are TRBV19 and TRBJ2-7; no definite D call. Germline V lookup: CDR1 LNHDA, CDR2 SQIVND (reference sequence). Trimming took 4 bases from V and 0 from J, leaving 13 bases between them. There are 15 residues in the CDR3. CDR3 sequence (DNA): TGTGCCAGTAGTAGAGCCGGCACCTCCTCCTACGAGCAGTACTTC. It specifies CASSRAGTSSYEQYF.

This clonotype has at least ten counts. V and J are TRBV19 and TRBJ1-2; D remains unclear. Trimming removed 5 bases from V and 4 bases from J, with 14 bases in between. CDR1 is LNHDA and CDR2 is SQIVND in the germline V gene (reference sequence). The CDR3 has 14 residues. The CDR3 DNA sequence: TGTGCCAGTAGTTCTCCCGGGCCTCCCTATGGCTACACCTTC. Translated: CASSSPGPPYGYTF.

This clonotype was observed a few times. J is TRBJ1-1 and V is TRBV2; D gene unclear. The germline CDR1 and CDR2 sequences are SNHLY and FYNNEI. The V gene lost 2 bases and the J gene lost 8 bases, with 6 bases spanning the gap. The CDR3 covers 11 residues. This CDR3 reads CASSETGEAFF. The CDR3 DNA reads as TGTGCCAGCAGTGAAACGGGCGAAGCTTTCTTT.

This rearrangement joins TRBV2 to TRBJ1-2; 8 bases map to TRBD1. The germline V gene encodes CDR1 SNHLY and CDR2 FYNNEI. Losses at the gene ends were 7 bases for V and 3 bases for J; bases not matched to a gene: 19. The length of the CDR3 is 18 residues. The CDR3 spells CASKGQGASREQYYGYTF. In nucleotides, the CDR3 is TGTGCCAGCAAGGGCCAGGGGGCATCGCGGGAGCAGTACTATGGCTACACCTTC.

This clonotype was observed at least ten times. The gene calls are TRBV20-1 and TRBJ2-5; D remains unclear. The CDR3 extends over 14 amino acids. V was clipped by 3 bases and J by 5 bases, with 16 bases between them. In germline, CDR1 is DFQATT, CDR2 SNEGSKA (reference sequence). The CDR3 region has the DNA TGCAGTGCTAGTTTCGAGAGTGTTAGGGAGACCCAGTACTTC. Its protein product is CSASFESVRETQYF.

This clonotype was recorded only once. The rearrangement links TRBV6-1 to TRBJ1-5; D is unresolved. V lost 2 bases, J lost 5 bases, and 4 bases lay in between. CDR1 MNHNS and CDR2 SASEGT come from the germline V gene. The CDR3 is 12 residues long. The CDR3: CASSEPHQPQHF. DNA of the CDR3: TGTGCCAGCAGTGAACCCCATCAGCCCCAGCATTTT.

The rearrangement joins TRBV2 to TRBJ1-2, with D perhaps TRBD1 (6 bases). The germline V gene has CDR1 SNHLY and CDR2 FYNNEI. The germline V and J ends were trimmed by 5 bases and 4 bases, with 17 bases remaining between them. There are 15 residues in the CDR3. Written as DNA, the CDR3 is TGTGCCAGCAGTTACCCCGGGACATCGGCCTATGGCTACACCTTC. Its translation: CASSYPGTSAYGYTF. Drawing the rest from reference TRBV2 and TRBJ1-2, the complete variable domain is EPEVTQTPSHQVTQMGQEVILRCVPISNHLYFYWYRQILGQKVEFLVSFYNNEISEKSEIFDDQFSVERPDGSNFTLKIRSTKLEDSAMYFCASSYPGTSAYGYTFGSGTRLTVV.

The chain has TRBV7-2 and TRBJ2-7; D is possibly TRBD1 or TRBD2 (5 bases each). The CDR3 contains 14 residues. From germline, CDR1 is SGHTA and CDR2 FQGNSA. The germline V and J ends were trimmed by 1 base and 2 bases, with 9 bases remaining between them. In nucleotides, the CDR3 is TGTGCCAGCAGCTTAGTTTGGGGACCCTACGAGCAGTACTTC. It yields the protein CASSLVWGPYEQYF.

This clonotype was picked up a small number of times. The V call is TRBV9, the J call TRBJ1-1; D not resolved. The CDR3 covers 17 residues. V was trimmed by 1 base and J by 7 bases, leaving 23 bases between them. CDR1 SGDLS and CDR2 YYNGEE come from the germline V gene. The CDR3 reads CASSVRGQAPQAVEAFF. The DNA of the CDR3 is TGTGCCAGCAGCGTAAGAGGCCAGGCGCCACAAGCCGTTGAAGCTTTCTTT.

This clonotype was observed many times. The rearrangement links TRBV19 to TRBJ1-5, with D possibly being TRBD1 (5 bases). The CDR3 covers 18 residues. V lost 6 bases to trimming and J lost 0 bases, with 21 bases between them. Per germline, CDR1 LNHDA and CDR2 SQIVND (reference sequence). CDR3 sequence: CASSTMGREFRSNQPQHF. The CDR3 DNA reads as TGTGCCAGTAGCACCATGGGCAGGGAGTTCCGTAGCAATCAGCCCCAGCATTTT.

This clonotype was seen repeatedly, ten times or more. CDR3 in DNA: TGTGCCAGCAGCGGATCGGACAGGGTGAACTATGGCTACACCTTC. Its protein product is CASSGSDRVNYGYTF. This chain joins TRBV7-9 and TRBJ1-2; TRBD1 matches at 8 bases. Germline V CDR1 and CDR2: SEHNR, FQNEAQ (reference sequence). With 5 bases clipped from V and 2 bases from J, the junction kept 7 bases outside the gene matches. The CDR3 totals 15 residues.

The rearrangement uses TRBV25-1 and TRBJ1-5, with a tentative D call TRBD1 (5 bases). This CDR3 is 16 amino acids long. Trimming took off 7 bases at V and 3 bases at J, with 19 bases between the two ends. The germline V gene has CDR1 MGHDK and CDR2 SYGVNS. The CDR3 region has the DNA TGTGCCAGCATACCTCAGGGCCCCAGCGCCAATCAGCCCCAGCATTTT. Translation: CASIPQGPSANQPQHF.

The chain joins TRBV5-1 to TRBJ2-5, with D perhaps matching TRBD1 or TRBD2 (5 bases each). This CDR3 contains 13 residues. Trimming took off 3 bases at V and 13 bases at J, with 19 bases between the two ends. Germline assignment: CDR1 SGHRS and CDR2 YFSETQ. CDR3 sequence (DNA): TGCGCCAGCAGCTCCCCCCGGGGCTCCCGGGGGTACTTC. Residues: CASSSPRGSRGYF.